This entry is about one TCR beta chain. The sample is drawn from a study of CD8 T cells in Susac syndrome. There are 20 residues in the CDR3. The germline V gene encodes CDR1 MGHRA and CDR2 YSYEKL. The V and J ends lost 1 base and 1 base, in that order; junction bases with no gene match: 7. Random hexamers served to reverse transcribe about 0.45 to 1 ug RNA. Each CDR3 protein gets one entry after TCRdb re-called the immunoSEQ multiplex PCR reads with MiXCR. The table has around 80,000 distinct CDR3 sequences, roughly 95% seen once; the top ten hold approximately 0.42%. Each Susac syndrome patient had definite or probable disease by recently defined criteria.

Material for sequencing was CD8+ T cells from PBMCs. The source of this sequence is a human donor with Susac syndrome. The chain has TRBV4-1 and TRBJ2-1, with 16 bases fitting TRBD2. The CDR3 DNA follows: TGCGCCAGCAGCCAAGGGGGACTAGCGGGGGGGCCTTGGTCCTACAATGAGCAGTTCTTC. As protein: CASSQGGLAGGPWSYNEQFF.